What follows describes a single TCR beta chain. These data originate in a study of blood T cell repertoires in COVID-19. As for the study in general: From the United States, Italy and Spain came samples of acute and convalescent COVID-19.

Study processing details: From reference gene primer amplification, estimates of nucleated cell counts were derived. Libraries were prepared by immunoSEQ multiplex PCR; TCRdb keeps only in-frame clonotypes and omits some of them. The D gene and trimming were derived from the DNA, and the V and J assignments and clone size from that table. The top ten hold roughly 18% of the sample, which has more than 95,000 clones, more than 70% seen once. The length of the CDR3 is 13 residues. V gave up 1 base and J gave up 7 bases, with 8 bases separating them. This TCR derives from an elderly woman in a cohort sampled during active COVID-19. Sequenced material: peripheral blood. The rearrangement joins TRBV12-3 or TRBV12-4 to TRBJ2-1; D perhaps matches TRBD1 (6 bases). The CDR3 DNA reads TGTGCCAGCAGTTTAGACAGGGTAAATGAGCAGTTCTTC. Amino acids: CASSLDRVNEQFF.